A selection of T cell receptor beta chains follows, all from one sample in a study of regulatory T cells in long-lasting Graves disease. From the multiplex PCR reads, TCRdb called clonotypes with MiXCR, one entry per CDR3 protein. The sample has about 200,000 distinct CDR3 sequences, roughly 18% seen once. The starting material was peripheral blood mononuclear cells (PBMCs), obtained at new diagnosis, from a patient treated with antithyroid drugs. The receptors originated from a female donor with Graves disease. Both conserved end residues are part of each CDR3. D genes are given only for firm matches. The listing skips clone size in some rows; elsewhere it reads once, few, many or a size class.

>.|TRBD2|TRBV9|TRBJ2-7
CASSVEGTSGREQYF
TGTGCCAGCAGCGTAGAGGGGACTAGCGGGAGGGAGCAGTACTTC
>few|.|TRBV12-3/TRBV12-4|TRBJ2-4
CASSPDWGDIQYF
TGTGCCAGCAGCCCTGACTGGGGGGACATTCAGTACTTC
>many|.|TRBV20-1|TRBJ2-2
CSARTGGSTGELFF
TGCAGTGCTAGAACGGGGGGCAGCACCGGGGAGCTGTTTTTT
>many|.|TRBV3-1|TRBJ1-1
CASSQVTMNTEAFF
TGTGCCAGCAGCCAAGTTACGATGAACACTGAAGCTTTCTTT
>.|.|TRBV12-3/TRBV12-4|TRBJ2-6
CASSRFNVGPSGANVLTF
TGTGCCAGCAGTCGCTTTAATGTAGGGCCCTCTGGGGCCAACGTCCTGACTTTC
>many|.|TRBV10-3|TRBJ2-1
CAISGDLEKFF
TGTGCCATCAGTGGGGACCTCGAGAAGTTCTTC
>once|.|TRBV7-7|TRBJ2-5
CASSLLGGGQETQYF
TGTGCTAGCAGCTTATTAGGGGGTGGCCAAGAGACCCAGTACTTC
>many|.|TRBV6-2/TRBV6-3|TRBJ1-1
CASSLGRAGAFF
TGTGCCAGCAGCCTGGGACGGGCGGGAGCTTTCTTT
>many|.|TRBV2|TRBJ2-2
CASRKRDTGELFF
TGTGCCAGCAGGAAAAGGGACACCGGGGAGCTGTTTTTT
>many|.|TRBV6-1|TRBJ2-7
CASSLVDPLRNEQYF
TGTGCCAGCAGCCTCGTCGACCCTCTTCGTAACGAGCAGTACTTC
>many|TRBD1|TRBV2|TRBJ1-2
CASRDRAANYGYTF
TGTGCCAGCAGGGACAGGGCGGCTAACTATGGCTACACCTTC
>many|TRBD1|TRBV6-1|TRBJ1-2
CASSQGARNYGYTF
TGTGCCAGCAGTCAGGGGGCGCGGAACTATGGCTACACCTTC
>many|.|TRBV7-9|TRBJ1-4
CASSWGDATNEKLFF
TGTGCCAGCAGCTGGGGCGATGCAACTAATGAAAAACTGTTTTTT
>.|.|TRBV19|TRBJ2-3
CASRDARGGTDTQYF
TGTGCCAGTAGGGATGCTAGGGGGGGGACAGATACGCAGTATTTT
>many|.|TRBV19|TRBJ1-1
CASSIGAGRMNTEAFF
TGTGCCAGTAGTATTGGAGCAGGGAGAATGAACACTGAAGCTTTCTTT
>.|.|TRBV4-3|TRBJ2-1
CASRKSGSSYNEQFF
TGCGCCAGCAGGAAAAGCGGATCCTCCTACAATGAGCAGTTCTTC
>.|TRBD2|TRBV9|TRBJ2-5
CASSLRSGSQETQYF
TGTGCCAGCAGCCTCCGTAGCGGGAGCCAAGAGACCCAGTACTTC
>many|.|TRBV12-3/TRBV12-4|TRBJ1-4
CASSPMANEKLFF
TGTGCCAGCAGCCCCATGGCTAATGAAAAACTGTTTTTT
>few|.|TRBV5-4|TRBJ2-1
CASSSPLERAHYNEQFF
TGTGCCAGCAGCTCACCCCTGGAGCGGGCCCACTACAATGAGCAGTTCTTC
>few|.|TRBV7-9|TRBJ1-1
CASSGGRGDSPRAFF
TGTGCCAGCAGCGGGGGGAGGGGCGACTCCCCTCGAGCTTTCTTT